The 31 T cell receptor beta chains reported below all come from one sample, sequenced in a study of shared clonotypes between healthy human individuals (dated by TCRdb to between 2020 and 2021). The library was prepared using the immunoSEQ multiplex PCR assay. TCRdb mirrors the immuneACCESS table, restricted to in-frame sequences. Some clones are absent from its copies; in checked studies, under half trace to an unresolved V gene, and the reason for the others is unknown. This sample has some 2.4 million clones in its table, and approximately 93% of those were observed once. 0.36% of the sample rests with the top ten. The specimen was naive CD4+ T cells from PBMCs. The cell subset or site label, as the study defines it: CD45RA+ positively selected. The receptors come from a man younger than 35 in good health. Some clones in this sample may be carry-over from other donors' samples.

The chain combines TRBV6-5 with TRBJ1-2; D gene uncertain. CDR1 and CDR2 (germline): MNHEY, SVGAGI. Trimming removed 0 bases from V and 4 bases from J, with 12 bases in between. The CDR3 consists of 15 residues. CDR3: CASSYSWVLGYGYTF. The CDR3 DNA sequence: TGTGCCAGCAGTTACTCTTGGGTCTTAGGCTATGGCTACACCTTC.

This chain joins TRBV2 and TRBJ1-1; D is undetermined. Germline lookup yields CDR1 SNHLY and CDR2 FYNNEI. The ends were cut back, 6 bases at V and 1 base at J, with 6 bases in the middle. The CDR3 is 12 residues long. The CDR3 here is CASRFENTEAFF. DNA of the CDR3: TGTGCCAGCAGGTTCGAGAACACTGAAGCTTTCTTT.

The V gene is TRBV7-2, the J gene TRBJ2-7; D remains ambiguous. This CDR3 has 14 residues. Germline V gene data show CDR1 as SGHTA and CDR2 as FQGNSA. Trimming took 2 bases from V and 4 from J, leaving 12 bases between them. The CDR3 sequence: CASSLSPGPYEQYF. The CDR3, as DNA: TGTGCCAGCAGCTTATCGCCCGGACCATACGAGCAGTACTTC.

Only a few counts were recorded for this clone. The identical CDR3 is also encoded by other nucleotide sequences in the sample. The rearrangement links TRBV7-9 to TRBJ2-7, with 7 bases identical to TRBD2. This CDR3 region has 13 residues. With V trimmed by 5 bases and J by 0 bases, 1 base remained unmatched. The V gene's germline CDR1 is SEHNR and CDR2 FQNEAQ (reference sequence). The CDR3: CASSRTSSYEQYF. Written as DNA, the CDR3 is TGTGCCAGCAGCCGGACTAGCTCCTACGAGCAGTACTTC.

V gene TRBV7-9 combines with J gene TRBJ2-3, with D possibly called TRBD1 or TRBD2 (7 bases each). This CDR3 has 15 amino acids. V was trimmed by 1 base and J by 7 bases, leaving 15 bases between them. Germline lookup yields CDR1 SEHNR and CDR2 FQNEAQ (reference sequence). CDR3 amino acids: CASSLVGRGGHTQYF. In DNA form, the CDR3 reads TGTGCCAGCAGCTTAGTAGGCAGGGGGGGCCATACGCAGTATTTT.

This CDR3 is CASSPTRGSNQPQHF. The CDR3 region has the DNA TGTGCCAGCAGCCCAACGCGGGGGAGCAATCAGCCCCAGCATTTT. This chain connects TRBV7-8 to TRBJ1-5; perhaps TRBD1 as D (5 bases). Germline CDR1 and CDR2: SGHVS and FQNEAQ. V was cut by 5 bases and J by 1 base, with 12 bases left in between. The length of the CDR3 is 15 residues.

Of note for this clone: In the same sample, other DNA sequences code for this CDR3. The rearrangement uses TRBV6-5 and TRBJ2-7; 8 nucleotides line up with TRBD1. The V gene end was trimmed by 6 bases and the J gene end by 5 bases; junction bases not matched to a gene: 6. The germline gives CDR1 MNHEY, CDR2 SVGAGI. This CDR3 is built from 13 residues. The CDR3 here is CASSRTGSNEQYF. In DNA, the CDR3 is TGTGCCAGCAGCAGGACAGGGAGCAACGAGCAGTACTTC.

This rearrangement joins TRBV6-7 to TRBJ1-1; 9 nucleotides align to TRBD1. TRBV6-7 falls under the ORF class, with uncertain function. This CDR3 contains 18 residues. V lost 5 bases, J lost 6 bases, and 19 bases stayed unmatched. In DNA form, the CDR3 reads TGTGCCAGCAGTCGACGGGGACAGGGAGGGAGGAGGGGCCCTGAAGCTTTCTTT. Its translation is CASSRRGQGGRRGPEAFF.

This chain uses TRBV14 with TRBJ1-2, with 7 bases aligning to TRBD1. The CDR3 loop spans 16 amino acids. The V segment lost 2 bases and the J segment 4 bases; nucleotides outside the gene matches: 10. CDR1 is SGHDN, CDR2 FVKESK, per germline. Here the CDR3 DNA reads TGTGCCAGCAGCCAAAGAACAGGGGCGGGAAGCTATGGCTACACCTTC. This gives the protein CASSQRTGAGSYGYTF.

The V call is TRBV28, the J call TRBJ2-1; no reliable D call. V shed 7 bases and J shed 1 base, with 23 bases lying between them. This CDR3 contains 18 residues. In germline, CDR1 is MDHEN, CDR2 SYDVKM. The CDR3: CASTIRPHLGLSYNEQFF. Here the CDR3 DNA reads TGTGCCAGCACCATTCGCCCCCATCTAGGGCTGTCCTACAATGAGCAGTTCTTC.

This sequence joins TRBV23-1 and TRBJ2-3, with 7 bases that match TRBD2. TRBV23-1 is treated as an ORF (open reading frame) with a function not yet certain. V trimming: 7 bases; J trimming: 10 bases; junction bases outside the gene matches: 14. The CDR3 is 14 amino acids. The CDR3 nucleotides read TGCGCCAGCAACGTAAGGGAGGGGTCGGAAGCGCAGTATTTT. It encodes CASNVREGSEAQYF.

The CDR3 DNA sequence: TGCGCCAGCAGTGAAGAGGAGAACTATGGCTACACCTTC. This encodes CASSEEENYGYTF. This chain connects TRBV10-2 to TRBJ1-2; D not certain. Germline CDR1 WSHSY, CDR2 SAAADI. Trimming stripped 3 bases from V and 2 bases from J, with 7 bases between. There are 13 residues in the CDR3.

The genes are TRBV14 and TRBJ1-1, with TRBD1 identical over 9 bases. The CDR3 sequence is 15 residues long. V gave up 4 bases and J gave up 1 base; unmatched junction bases: 4. The germline gives CDR1 SGHDN, CDR2 FVKESK. The CDR3 DNA reads TGTGCCAGCAGCCCAGGGGACAGGGCGAACACTGAAGCTTTCTTT. Translation gives CASSPGDRANTEAFF.

This chain uses TRBV12-5 with TRBJ2-3; 9 bases are a match to TRBD2. Per germline, CDR1 LGHNT and CDR2 FRNRAP. The CDR3 spans 13 residues. Trimming cost V 3 bases and J 5 bases; bases outside gene matches: 0. The CDR3 loop reads CASGLLAGDTQYF. In DNA, the CDR3 is TGTGCTAGTGGTTTACTAGCGGGAGATACGCAGTATTTT. Combining the CDR3 with reference TRBV12-5 and TRBJ2-3 gives the whole variable domain DARVTQTPRHKVTEMGQEVTMRCQPILGHNTVFWYRQTMMQGLELLAYFRNRAPLDDSGMPKDRFSAEMPDATLATLKIQPSEPRDSAVYFCASGLLAGDTQYFGPGTRLTVL.

The CDR3 region is CASSLMRGTYEQYF. Written as DNA, the CDR3 is TGTGCCAGCAGTTTAATGAGGGGGACCTACGAGCAGTACTTC. This rearrangement joins TRBV27 to TRBJ2-7; a possible D gene is TRBD1 (6 bases). Trimming shortened V by 2 bases and J by 2 bases, and 10 bases separated the two germline ends. Germline loops: CDR1 MNHEY, CDR2 SMNVEV (reference sequence). The CDR3 covers 14 residues.

The rearrangement uses TRBV28 and TRBJ2-6; D is undetermined. The CDR3 consists of 16 residues. The ends were cut back, 5 bases at V and 3 bases at J, with 14 bases in the middle. Germline loops: CDR1 MDHEN, CDR2 SYDVKM. The CDR3 loop is CASSGMPGVGANVLTF. The CDR3 DNA sequence: TGTGCCAGCAGTGGAATGCCTGGGGTTGGGGCCAACGTCCTGACTTTC.

This clone was detected a few times. V gene TRBV29-1 combines with J gene TRBJ1-5, with 9 bases fitting TRBD1. J was trimmed by 4 bases and V by 7 bases; bases with no gene match: 5. This CDR3 has 13 amino acids. The germline V gene encodes CDR1 SQVTM and CDR2 ANQGSEA. CDR3 sequence (DNA): TGCAGCGGTAGGACAGGGGAAAATCAGCCCCAGCATTTT. Its translation: CSGRTGENQPQHF.

This chain links TRBV6-1 with TRBJ1-2, with unresolved D. Germline CDR1 and CDR2: MNHNS and SASEGT. This CDR3 spans 14 amino acids. V was trimmed by 7 bases and J by 0 bases, leaving 12 bases between them. The CDR3 loop reads CASISRPANYGYTF. CDR3 sequence (DNA): TGTGCCAGCATTTCGCGTCCAGCTAACTATGGCTACACCTTC.

This clone was recorded only once. The genes are TRBV6-6 and TRBJ2-7, with 8 bases that match TRBD2. Germline V gene lookup returns CDR1 MNHNY and CDR2 SVGAGI (reference sequence). V trimming: 0 bases; J trimming: 4 bases; junction bases outside the gene matches: 5. The CDR3 sequence is 15 residues long. CDR3 sequence: CASSYSTGGVYEQYF. The CDR3 bases are TGTGCCAGCAGTTACTCTACGGGGGGGGTTTACGAGCAGTACTTC.

This chain links TRBV5-1 with TRBJ1-2; D is uncertain. This CDR3 is 16 amino acids long. Germline values: CDR1 SGHRS, CDR2 YFSETQ. V lost 0 bases to trimming and J lost 0 bases, with 12 bases between them. The CDR3 sequence is CASSLGEVLPNYGYTF. The CDR3 nucleotides are TGCGCCAGCAGCTTGGGGGAGGTACTTCCTAACTATGGCTACACCTTC. The entire variable domain, with the rest obtained from reference TRBV5-1 and TRBJ1-2, is as follows: KAGVTQTPRYLIKTRGQQVTLSCSPISGHRSVSWYQQTPGQGLQFLFEYFSETQRNKGNFPGRFSGRQFSNSRSEMNVSTLELGDSALYLCASSLGEVLPNYGYTFGSGTRLTVV.

V gene TRBV27 combines with J gene TRBJ2-7, with a tentative D call TRBD1 (5 bases). Germline V CDR1 and CDR2: MNHEY, SMNVEV (reference sequence). V dropped 2 bases and J dropped 0 bases, with 14 bases sitting between them. The CDR3 sequence is 16 residues long. Here the CDR3 reads CASSLGAELSSYEQYF. CDR3 DNA: TGTGCCAGCAGTTTAGGGGCAGAGTTAAGCTCCTACGAGCAGTACTTC.

The rearrangement joins TRBV6-1 to TRBJ2-7; TRBD2 aligns across 11 bases. This CDR3 has 14 residues. CDR1 is MNHNS, CDR2 SASEGT, per germline. The V gene end was trimmed by 6 bases and the J gene end by 7 bases; junction bases not matched to a gene: 8. CDR3 sequence: CASRLLAGVSEQYF. For the CDR3, the DNA is TGTGCCAGCAGACTACTAGCGGGAGTAAGTGAGCAGTACTTC.

In this sample, this clone turned up a few times. J is TRBJ2-2 and V is TRBV5-1, with TRBD1 identical over 8 bases. After removal of 5 bases from V and 3 bases from J, the junction contained 9 bases not matched to a gene. Germline V CDR1 and CDR2: SGHRS, YFSETQ. The CDR3 loop spans 16 amino acids. The CDR3 coding sequence is TGCGCCAGCAGATATGGACAGGGTTTTGACACCGGGGAGCTGTTTTTT. Protein product: CASRYGQGFDTGELFF. Full variable domain (rest looked up from reference TRBV5-1 and TRBJ2-2): KAGVTQTPRYLIKTRGQQVTLSCSPISGHRSVSWYQQTPGQGLQFLFEYFSETQRNKGNFPGRFSGRQFSNSRSEMNVSTLELGDSALYLCASRYGQGFDTGELFFGEGSRLTVL.

CDR3 coding DNA: TGTGCCTGGAGTGTCTGGAATGAGCAGTTCTTC. Translation: CAWSVWNEQFF. The chain joins TRBV30 to TRBJ2-1; unclear D gene. The V gene's germline CDR1 is GTSNPN and CDR2 SVGIG (reference sequence). The CDR3 is made up of 11 amino acids. The V end lost 0 bases, the J end lost 7 bases, and 4 bases lay between the germline ends.

V usage is TRBV28 and J usage is TRBJ1-4; TRBD1 matches 12 bases. V was pared by 4 bases and J by 8 bases, with 5 bases of the junction left unmatched. This CDR3 region has 15 residues. Germline CDR1 reads MDHEN; CDR2 reads SYDVKM. For the CDR3, the DNA is TGTGCCAGCAGTTCATGGGGACAGGGGGCAGAAAAACTGTTTTTT. This sequence encodes CASSSWGQGAEKLFF.

This chain connects TRBV30 to TRBJ2-6; possible D gene TRBD2, 6 bases. The CDR3 is made up of 13 amino acids. Trimming pared 7 bases from V and 4 bases from J, leaving 11 bases between. Germline loops: CDR1 GTSNPN, CDR2 SVGIG (reference sequence). CDR3 region: CAFPRGGANVLTF. DNA for the CDR3: TGTGCCTTCCCCCGGGGGGGGGCCAACGTCCTGACTTTC.

The V and J genes are TRBV7-9 and TRBJ1-3; D remains unclear. V was pared by 5 bases and J by 0 bases, with 14 bases between. Germline CDR1 reads SEHNR; CDR2 reads FQNEAQ (reference sequence). There are 16 residues in the CDR3. Here the CDR3 DNA reads TGTGCCAGCAGCCGCGTCGGGGAATTCTCTGGAAACACCATATATTTT. It codes for CASSRVGEFSGNTIYF. Together with reference TRBV7-9 and TRBJ1-3, the CDR3 gives the full variable domain: DTGVSQNPRHKITKRGQNVTFRCDPISEHNRLYWYRQTLGQGPEFLTYFQNEAQLEKSRLLSDRFSAERPKGSFSTLEIQRTEQGDSAMYLCASSRVGEFSGNTIYFGEGSWLTVV.

The chain joins TRBV23-1 to TRBJ2-1; TRBD1 is a possible D gene (5 bases). TRBV23-1 is recorded as an ORF, its role being uncertain. The CDR3 runs 13 residues. Trimming took off 3 bases at V and 7 bases at J, with 10 bases between the two ends. CDR3 region: CASSQPGSNEQFF. CDR3 coding DNA: TGCGCCAGCAGTCAGCCAGGGTCGAATGAGCAGTTCTTC.

This clone was detected once. This sequence joins TRBV6-6 and TRBJ1-1, with D perhaps matching TRBD1 (5 bases). The CDR3 covers 15 residues. Germline assignment: CDR1 MNHNY and CDR2 SVGAGI (reference sequence). Trimming removed 0 bases at V and 2 bases at J, with 10 bases between. This CDR3 is CASSYSGRANTEAFF. Written as DNA, the CDR3 is TGTGCCAGCAGTTACTCGGGCAGGGCCAACACTGAAGCTTTCTTT.

The J gene is TRBJ2-5, the V gene TRBV5-4, with unresolved D. The end of the DNA is better explained by TRBJ2-7, so the J call may be wrong. Germline lookup yields CDR1 SGHNT and CDR2 YYREEE (reference sequence). This CDR3 contains 13 residues. The CDR3 DNA follows: TGTGCCAGCAGCCACCCGGGCCACTACGAGCAGTACTTC. Translated: CASSHPGHYEQYF.

The rearrangement uses TRBV5-1 and TRBJ1-4; D is uncertain. In germline, CDR1 is SGHRS, CDR2 YFSETQ. The CDR3 totals 15 residues. V was pared by 0 bases and J by 3 bases, with 9 bases between. CDR3 bases: TGCGCCAGCAGCTTGGGAGTGGGCCCTAATGAAAAACTGTTTTTT. Encoded protein: CASSLGVGPNEKLFF.